The T cell receptor (beta chain) described here comes from a study of metastatic and nonmetastatic thyroid tumors. Overall study context: The authors compared repertoires across blood and tumor or nodule tissue from malignant and benign thyroid patients.

TCRdb re-called the PCR reads via MiXCR. The sample shows approximately 23,000 clones, 36% of them seen only once. None of the patients had undergone any treatment ahead of thyroid surgery. This clonotype was obtained from a male donor with papillary thyroid cancer or a benign thyroid nodule (not recorded which). Some clones in this sample may be carry-over from other donors' samples. Source material: blood.

The chain's CDR3 is CASSVEARGERGYTF. The CDR3 nucleotides are TGTGCCAGCAGCGTAGAGGCCAGGGGAGAACGTGGCTACACCTTC. V is TRBV9 and J is TRBJ1-2, with D tentatively TRBD1 (6 bases). Germline assignment: CDR1 SGDLS and CDR2 YYNGEE. The CDR3 extends over 15 amino acids. The ends were cut back, 0 bases at V and 7 bases at J, with 16 bases in the middle.